This entry concerns a single T cell receptor beta chain. Its antigen is unknown. The data stem from a study of OX40 agonist ivuxolimab in advanced cancers. About the study: Age averaged around 60 years (range about 23 to 80), and roughly 82% were male. Study outcomes and limitations: The expanded peripheral T cells' antigen specificity was not determined.

Using immunoSEQ multiplex PCR, the repertoire was profiled, and TCRdb retains in-frame clones only, with some absent. Of 25,000 to 35,000 clones in the sample, around 84% were seen once. Per germline, CDR1 LNHDA and CDR2 SQIVND (reference sequence). CDR3 length: 15 residues. Trimming removed 7 bases at V and 1 base at J, with 16 bases between. The chain combines TRBV19 with TRBJ1-1; no definite D call. The receptor was derived from an adult with an advanced solid tumor such as melanoma, head and neck, liver or kidney cancer. This sample comprised CD4+ or CD8+ T cells sorted from blood, obtained in a trial of the OX40 agonist ivuxolimab. CDR3 sequence reads: CASTHFGWGNTEAFF. In DNA form, the CDR3 reads TGTGCCAGTACCCATTTTGGGTGGGGGAACACTGAAGCTTTCTTT.